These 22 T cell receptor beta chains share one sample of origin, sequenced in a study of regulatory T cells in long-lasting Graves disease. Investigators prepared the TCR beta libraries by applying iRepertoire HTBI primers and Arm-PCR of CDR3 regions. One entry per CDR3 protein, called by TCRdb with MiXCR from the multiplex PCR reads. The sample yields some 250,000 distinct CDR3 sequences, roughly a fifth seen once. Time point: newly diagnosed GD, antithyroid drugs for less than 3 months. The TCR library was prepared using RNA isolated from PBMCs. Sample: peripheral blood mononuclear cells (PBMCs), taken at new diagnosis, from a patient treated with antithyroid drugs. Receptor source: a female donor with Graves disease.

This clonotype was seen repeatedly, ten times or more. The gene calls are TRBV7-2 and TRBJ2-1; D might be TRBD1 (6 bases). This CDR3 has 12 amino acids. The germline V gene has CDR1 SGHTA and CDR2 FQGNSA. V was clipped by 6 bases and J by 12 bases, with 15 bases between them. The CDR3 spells CASSSRTATQFF. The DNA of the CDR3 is TGTGCCAGCAGTTCCCGGACAGCGACGCAGTTCTTC.

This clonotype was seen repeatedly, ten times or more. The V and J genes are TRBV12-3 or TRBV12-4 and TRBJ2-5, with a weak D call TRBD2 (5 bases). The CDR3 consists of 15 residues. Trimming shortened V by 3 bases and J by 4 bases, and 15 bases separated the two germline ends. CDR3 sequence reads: CASSFFRTSGETQYF. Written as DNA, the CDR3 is TGTGCCAGCAGTTTCTTTAGAACTAGTGGAGAGACCCAGTACTTC.

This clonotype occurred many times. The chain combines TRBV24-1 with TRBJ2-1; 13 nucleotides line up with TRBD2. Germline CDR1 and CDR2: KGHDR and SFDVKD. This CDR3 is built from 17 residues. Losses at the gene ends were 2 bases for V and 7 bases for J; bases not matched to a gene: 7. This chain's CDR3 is CATSDSGTGLAGNEQFF. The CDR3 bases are TGTGCCACCAGTGATTCGGGAACGGGACTAGCGGGGAATGAGCAGTTCTTC.

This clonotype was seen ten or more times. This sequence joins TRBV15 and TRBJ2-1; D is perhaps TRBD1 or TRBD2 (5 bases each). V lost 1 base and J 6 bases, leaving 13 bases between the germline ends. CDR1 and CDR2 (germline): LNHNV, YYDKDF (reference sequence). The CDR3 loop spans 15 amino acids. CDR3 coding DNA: TGTGCCACCAGCAGAGGCCGGGGACCGACCAATGAGCAGTTCTTC. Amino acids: CATSRGRGPTNEQFF.

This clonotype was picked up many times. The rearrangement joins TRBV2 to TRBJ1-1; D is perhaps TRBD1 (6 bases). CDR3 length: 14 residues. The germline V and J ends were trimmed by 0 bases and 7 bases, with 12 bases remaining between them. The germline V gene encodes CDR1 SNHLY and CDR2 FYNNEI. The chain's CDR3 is CASSEARGRGEAFF. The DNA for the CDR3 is TGTGCCAGCAGTGAAGCGCGGGGGCGCGGTGAAGCTTTCTTT.

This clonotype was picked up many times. CDR3 nucleotide sequence: TGTGCCAGCAGTTTCCACCGCAATCAGCCCCAGCATTTT. It encodes CASSFHRNQPQHF. V is TRBV12-3 or TRBV12-4 and J is TRBJ1-5; D gene uncertain. V lost 3 bases and J 2 bases, leaving 5 bases between the germline ends. The length of the CDR3 is 13 residues.

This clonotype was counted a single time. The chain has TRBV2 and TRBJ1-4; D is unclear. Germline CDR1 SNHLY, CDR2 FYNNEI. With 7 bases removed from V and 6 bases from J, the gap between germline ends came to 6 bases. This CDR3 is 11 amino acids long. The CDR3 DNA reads TGTGCCAGCACCTTGTATGAAAAACTGTTTTTT. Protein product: CASTLYEKLFF.

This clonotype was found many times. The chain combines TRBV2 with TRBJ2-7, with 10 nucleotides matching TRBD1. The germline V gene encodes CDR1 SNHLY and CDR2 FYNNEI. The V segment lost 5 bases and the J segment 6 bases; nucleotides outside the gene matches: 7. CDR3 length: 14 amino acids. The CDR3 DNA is TGTGCCAGCAGTCCCGGGACAGGGGCCTCCGAGCAGTACTTC. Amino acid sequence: CASSPGTGASEQYF.

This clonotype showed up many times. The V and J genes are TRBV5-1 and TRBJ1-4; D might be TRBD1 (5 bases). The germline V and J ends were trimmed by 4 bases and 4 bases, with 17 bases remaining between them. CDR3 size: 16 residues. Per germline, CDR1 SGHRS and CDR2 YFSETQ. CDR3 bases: TGCGCCAGCAGCCCAACGACCGGGGCCGATAATGAAAAACTGTTTTTT. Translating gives CASSPTTGADNEKLFF.

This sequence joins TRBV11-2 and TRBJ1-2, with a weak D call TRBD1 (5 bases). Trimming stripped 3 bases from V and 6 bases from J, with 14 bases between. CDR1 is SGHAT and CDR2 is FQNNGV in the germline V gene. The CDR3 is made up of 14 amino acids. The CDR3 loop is CASSLKDIADGYTF. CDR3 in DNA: TGTGCCAGCAGCTTGAAGGACATCGCGGATGGCTACACCTTC.

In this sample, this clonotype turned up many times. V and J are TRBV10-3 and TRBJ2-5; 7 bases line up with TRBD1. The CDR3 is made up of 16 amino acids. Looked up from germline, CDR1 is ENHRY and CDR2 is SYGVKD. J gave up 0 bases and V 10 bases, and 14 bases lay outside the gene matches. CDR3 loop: CATGTVRLSNQETQYF. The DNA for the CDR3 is TGTGCCACCGGGACAGTGAGACTATCTAACCAAGAGACCCAGTACTTC.

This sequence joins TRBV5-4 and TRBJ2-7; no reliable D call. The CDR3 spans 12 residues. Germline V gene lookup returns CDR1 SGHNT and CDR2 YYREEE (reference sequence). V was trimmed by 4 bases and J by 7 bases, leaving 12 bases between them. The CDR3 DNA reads TGTGCCAGCAGCCCGTTAGTGGGGGAGCAGTACTTC. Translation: CASSPLVGEQYF. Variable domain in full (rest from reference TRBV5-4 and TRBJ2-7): ETGVTQSPTHLIKTRGQQVTLRCSSQSGHNTVSWYQQALGQGPQFIFQYYREEENGRGNFPPRFSGLQFPNYSSELNVNALELDDSALYLCASSPLVGEQYFGPGTRLTVT.

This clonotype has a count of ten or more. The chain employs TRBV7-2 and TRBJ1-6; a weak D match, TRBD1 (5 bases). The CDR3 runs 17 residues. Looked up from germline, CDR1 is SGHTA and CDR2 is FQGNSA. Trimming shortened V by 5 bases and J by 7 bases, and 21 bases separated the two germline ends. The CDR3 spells CASSRQGSRQMNSPLHF. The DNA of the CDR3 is TGTGCCAGCAGCCGTCAGGGTTCGAGACAGATGAATTCACCCCTCCACTTT.

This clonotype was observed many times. The DNA for the CDR3 is TGCAGCGTTGCCGAGCCCAACTATGGCTACACCTTC. This gives the protein CSVAEPNYGYTF. This chain uses TRBV29-1 with TRBJ1-2, with D uncertain. V was shortened by 4 bases and J by 2 bases, with 8 bases between the two germline ends. Germline V gene lookup returns CDR1 SQVTM and CDR2 ANQGSEA. CDR3 length equals 12 residues.

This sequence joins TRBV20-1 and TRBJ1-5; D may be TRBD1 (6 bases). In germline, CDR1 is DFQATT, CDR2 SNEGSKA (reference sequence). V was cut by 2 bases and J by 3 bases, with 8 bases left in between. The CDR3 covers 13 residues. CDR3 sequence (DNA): TGCAGTGCTAGAAGGGACAACAATCAGCCCCAGCATTTT. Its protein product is CSARRDNNQPQHF.

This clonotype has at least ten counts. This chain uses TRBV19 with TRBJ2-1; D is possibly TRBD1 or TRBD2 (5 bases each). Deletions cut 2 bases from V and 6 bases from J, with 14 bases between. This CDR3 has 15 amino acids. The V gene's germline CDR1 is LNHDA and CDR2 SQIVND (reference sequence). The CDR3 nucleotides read TGTGCCAGTAGTATAAATGTCGGGGCCTCCAATGAGCAGTTCTTC. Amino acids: CASSINVGASNEQFF.

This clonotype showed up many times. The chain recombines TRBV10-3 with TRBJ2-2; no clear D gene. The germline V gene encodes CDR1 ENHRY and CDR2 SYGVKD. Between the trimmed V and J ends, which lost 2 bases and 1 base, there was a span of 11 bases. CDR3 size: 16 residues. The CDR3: CAISETLLLNTGELFF. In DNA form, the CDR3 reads TGTGCCATCAGTGAGACTTTGTTACTGAACACCGGGGAGCTGTTTTTT.

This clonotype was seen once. CDR3 protein: CASSYDGFSDTQYF. For the CDR3, the DNA is TGTGCCAGCAGTTACGACGGGTTTTCAGATACGCAGTATTTT. J is TRBJ2-3 and V is TRBV12-3 or TRBV12-4; D is undetermined. Trimming removed 4 bases from V and 4 bases from J, with 12 bases in between. This CDR3 is built from 14 residues.

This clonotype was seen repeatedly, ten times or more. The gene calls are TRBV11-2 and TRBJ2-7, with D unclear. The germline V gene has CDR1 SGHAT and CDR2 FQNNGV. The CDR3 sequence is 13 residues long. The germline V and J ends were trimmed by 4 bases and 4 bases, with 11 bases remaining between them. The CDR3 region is CASSSLGSYEQYF. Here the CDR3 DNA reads TGTGCCAGCAGCTCCCTGGGCTCTTACGAGCAGTACTTC.

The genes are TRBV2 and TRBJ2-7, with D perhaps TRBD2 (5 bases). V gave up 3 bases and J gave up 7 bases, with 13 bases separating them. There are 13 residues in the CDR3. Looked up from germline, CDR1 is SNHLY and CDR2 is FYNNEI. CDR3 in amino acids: CASSESRDGEQYF. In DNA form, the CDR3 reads TGTGCCAGCAGTGAGTCGAGGGATGGGGAGCAGTACTTC.

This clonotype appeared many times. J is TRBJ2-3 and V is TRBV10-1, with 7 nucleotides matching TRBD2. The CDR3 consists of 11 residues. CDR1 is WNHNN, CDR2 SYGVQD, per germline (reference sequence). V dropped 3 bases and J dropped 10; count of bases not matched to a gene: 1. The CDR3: CASSEREAQYF. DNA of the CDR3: TGCGCCAGCAGTGAACGGGAGGCGCAGTATTTT.

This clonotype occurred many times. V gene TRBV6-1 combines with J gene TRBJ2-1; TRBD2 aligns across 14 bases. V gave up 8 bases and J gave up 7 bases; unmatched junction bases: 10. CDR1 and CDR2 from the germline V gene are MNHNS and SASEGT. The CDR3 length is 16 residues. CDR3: CASGAWGTSGRNEQFF. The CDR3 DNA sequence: TGTGCCAGCGGAGCCTGGGGGACTAGCGGGAGAAATGAGCAGTTCTTC.